This passage covers 9 T cell receptor beta chains from one sample sequenced in a study of blood T cell repertoires in COVID-19. Here immunoSEQ multiplex PCR was the method, and the copy in TCRdb shows in-frame clones only, minus some. Seen here are around 160,000 clones, roughly 86% observed once, and the top ten hold less than 1%. Sequences were obtained from peripheral blood. All receptors derive from a man between 18 and 35 years old with acute or convalescent COVID-19.

The CDR3 is CASSVERGGYTF. DNA for the CDR3: TGTGCCAGCAGCGTAGAGCGGGGAGGCTACACCTTC. The rearrangement joins TRBV9 to TRBJ1-2; D remains ambiguous. The CDR3 runs to 12 residues. Trimming took 0 bases from V and 8 from J, leaving 8 bases between them. CDR1 and CDR2 from the germline V gene are SGDLS and YYNGEE.

The chain couples TRBV11-2 to TRBJ1-1; a weak D match, TRBD1 (5 bases). This CDR3 is 16 amino acids long. Trimming stripped 1 base from V and 4 bases from J, with 16 bases between. CDR1 is SGHAT, CDR2 FQNNGV, per germline. The CDR3 reads CASSLGVRGSATEAFF. The CDR3 nucleotides read TGTGCCAGCAGCTTAGGGGTCCGGGGGTCTGCCACTGAAGCTTTCTTT.

The CDR3 DNA follows: TGTGCCAGCAGCCGCCGCAGGGACACTGAAGCTTTCTTT. Amino acids: CASSRRRDTEAFF. The chain is built from TRBV7-6 and TRBJ1-1; TRBD1 is a possible D gene (5 bases). Germline loops: CDR1 SGHVS, CDR2 FNYEAQ. There are 13 residues in the CDR3. Trimming cost V 5 bases and J 3 bases, with 10 bases left between them.

In this sample, this clone turned up a few times. V gene TRBV18 combines with J gene TRBJ2-7, with 8 positions matching TRBD2. CDR3 length: 15 residues. V gave up 2 bases and J gave up 3 bases; unmatched junction bases: 6. Germline CDR1 reads KGHSH; CDR2 reads LQKENI. The CDR3 nucleotides are TGTGCCAGCTCACCAGCCGGCGGGGGGAGCTACGAGCAGTACTTC. This encodes CASSPAGGGSYEQYF.

This chain connects TRBV2 to TRBJ1-2, with D tentatively TRBD1 (6 bases). With 2 bases removed from V and 0 bases from J, the gap between germline ends came to 10 bases. This CDR3 contains 15 residues. CDR1 is SNHLY, CDR2 FYNNEI, per germline. The CDR3 loop is CASSERRTANYGYTF. Written as DNA, the CDR3 is TGTGCCAGCAGTGAACGCCGGACAGCTAACTATGGCTACACCTTC. Variable domain in full (rest from reference TRBV2 and TRBJ1-2): EPEVTQTPSHQVTQMGQEVILRCVPISNHLYFYWYRQILGQKVEFLVSFYNNEISEKSEIFDDQFSVERPDGSNFTLKIRSTKLEDSAMYFCASSERRTANYGYTFGSGTRLTVV.

Written as DNA, the CDR3 is TGTGCCAGCGGCACGGGACTTAGCTCCTACAATGAGCAGTTCTTC. Amino acid sequence: CASGTGLSSYNEQFF. This chain connects TRBV9 to TRBJ2-1; TRBD2 is a possible D gene (6 bases). V was trimmed by 7 bases and J by 0 bases, leaving 14 bases between them. Germline assignment: CDR1 SGDLS and CDR2 YYNGEE. The CDR3 extends over 15 amino acids. The full variable domain, rest sourced from reference TRBV9 and TRBJ2-1, is DSGVTQTPKHLITATGQRVTLRCSPRSGDLSVYWYQQSLDQGLQFLIQYYNGEERAKGNILERFSAQQFPDLHSELNLSSLELGDSALYFCASGTGLSSYNEQFFGPGTRLTVL.

The CDR3 DNA follows: TGTGCCTGGGCGACAGGGGGCGATGGCACTGAAGCTTTCTTT. Protein: CAWATGGDGTEAFF. The V call is TRBV30, the J call TRBJ1-1; 10 bases are shared with TRBD1. The germline V gene has CDR1 GTSNPN and CDR2 SVGIG (reference sequence). Losses at the gene ends were 5 bases for V and 4 bases for J; bases not matched to a gene: 7. The CDR3 sequence is 14 residues long.

This clone was observed a handful of times. The chain uses TRBV25-1 and TRBJ1-2; D is possibly TRBD1 (5 bases). Germline CDR1 and CDR2: MGHDK and SYGVNS. V lost 6 bases, J lost 4 bases, and 24 bases lay in between. This CDR3 has 17 amino acids. The CDR3 loop is CASRERAGQARFYGYTF. As DNA, the CDR3 is TGTGCCAGCAGGGAGAGGGCGGGGCAGGCCAGGTTCTATGGCTACACCTTC.

The V gene is TRBV6-5, the J gene TRBJ1-3; D call uncertain. Germline CDR1 MNHEY, CDR2 SVGAGI. The CDR3 runs to 15 residues. Trimming cost V 0 bases and J 4 bases, with 10 bases left between them. For the CDR3, the DNA is TGTGCCAGCAGTTACTCGATGTGGGAGGGAAACACCATATATTTT. This translates into CASSYSMWEGNTIYF.